This T cell receptor beta chain was recovered during a study of cytomegalovirus exposure and HLA in healthy donors. The PCR ran on 60 Vbeta and 13 Jbeta primers. Here immunoSEQ multiplex PCR was the method, and the copy in TCRdb shows in-frame clones only, minus some. The specimen's table records roughly 100,000 clones. The V end was cut by 0 bases, the J end by 1 base, with 6 bases between. Germline lookup yields CDR1 SGHTA and CDR2 FQGNSA. CDR3 size: 14 residues. Notes on the study in general: Researchers left out some V segments, among them TRBV6-2 and TRBV6-3, as indistinguishable.

Note on this clone: The antigen is unknown.

The TCR sequence derives from a man between 35 and 55 years old in good health and CMV-seronegative. Sequenced input: PBMCs. The rearrangement joins TRBV7-2 to TRBJ1-1, with a tentative D call TRBD1 (5 bases). The CDR3 here is CASSLAGGNTEAFF. The CDR3 bases are TGTGCCAGCAGCTTAGCCGGGGGGAACACTGAAGCTTTCTTT.